These 29 T cell receptor beta chains share one sample of origin, sequenced in a study of response to subunit inactivated influenza vaccine. TCRdb redid the calling of the RT-PCR reads with MiXCR, one entry per CDR3 protein. The sample has 150,000 to 200,000 distinct CDR3 sequences; approximately 11% are singletons. Sequencing used CD8+ T cells sorted from PBMCs, obtained about 24 months after vaccination. All receptors derive from a man between 50 and 75 years old who received an inactivated influenza vaccine.

This clonotype was detected a few times. The chain recombines TRBV5-5 with TRBJ2-2; 7 nucleotides line up with TRBD1. The CDR3 is 16 amino acids. The V gene end was trimmed by 4 bases and the J gene end by 7 bases; junction bases not matched to a gene: 13. Germline lookup yields CDR1 SGHKS and CDR2 YYEKEE (reference sequence). The CDR3 sequence is CASSLGTEAIGGELFF. CDR3 nucleotide sequence: TGTGCCAGCAGCCTAGGGACAGAAGCTATAGGCGGGGAGCTGTTTTTT.

There are many counts of this clonotype. The genes are TRBV3-1 and TRBJ1-4; D gene uncertain. Germline assignment: CDR1 LGHDT and CDR2 YNNKEL (reference sequence). V was cut by 4 bases and J by 8 bases, with 11 bases left in between. There are 13 residues in the CDR3. CDR3 nucleotides: TGTGCCAGCAGCCCATTCTCTGGGGAAAAACTGTTTTTT. As protein: CASSPFSGEKLFF.

This clonotype was seen only a few times. The chain combines TRBV29-1 with TRBJ1-3; D gene unclear. Germline lookup yields CDR1 SQVTM and CDR2 ANQGSEA. V shed 6 bases and J shed 4 bases, with 7 bases lying between them. The CDR3 is 11 amino acids. CDR3 region: CSVMRGNTIYF. CDR3 nucleotides: TGCAGCGTGATGAGGGGAAACACCATATATTTT.

This chain connects TRBV6-1 to TRBJ1-2, with D possibly being TRBD1 (5 bases). This CDR3 spans 14 amino acids. V dropped 3 bases and J dropped 4 bases, with 12 bases sitting between them. CDR1 and CDR2 from the germline V gene are MNHNS and SASEGT. The CDR3 bases are TGTGCCAGCAGTGACAAGGGGTATGGCTATGGCTACACCTTC. Translating gives CASSDKGYGYGYTF.

This clonotype occurred a few times. The gene calls are TRBV19 and TRBJ1-2; D is unresolved. V was pared by 5 bases and J by 0 bases, with 13 bases between. The CDR3 spans 15 residues. Germline CDR1 reads LNHDA; CDR2 reads SQIVND (reference sequence). The CDR3 bases are TGTGCCAGTAGTGCGGACTTTGGCGCTAACTATGGCTACACCTTC. The encoded protein is CASSADFGANYGYTF.

This chain links TRBV28 with TRBJ2-1; D tentatively reads TRBD1 or TRBD2 (5 bases each). The ends were cut back, 6 bases at V and 9 bases at J, with 24 bases in the middle. Germline V gene data show CDR1 as MDHEN and CDR2 as SYDVKM. The CDR3 has 16 amino acids. The CDR3 DNA follows: TGTGCCAGCAGCGAGGGGTGGGACGCCCCCATCTTTGAGCAGTTCTTC. It translates to CASSEGWDAPIFEQFF.

This clonotype was seen only a few times. The chain couples TRBV12-3 or TRBV12-4 to TRBJ2-3, with TRBD2 matching 12 bases. The CDR3 contains 15 residues. V dropped 9 bases and J dropped 5; count of bases not matched to a gene: 9. CDR3 loop: CASRRLAGALDTQYF. CDR3 bases: TGTGCCAGTAGACGACTAGCGGGGGCCCTAGATACGCAGTATTTT.

The chain combines TRBV11-2 with TRBJ2-7; the match to TRBD1 covers 9 bases. In germline, CDR1 is SGHAT, CDR2 FQNNGV. J was trimmed by 4 bases and V by 1 base; bases with no gene match: 14. The CDR3 spans 18 residues. The CDR3 loop is CASSLVKGQGQEWYEQYF. CDR3 in DNA: TGTGCCAGCAGCTTAGTGAAGGGACAGGGACAGGAGTGGTACGAGCAGTACTTC. Full variable domain (remainder filled in from reference TRBV11-2 and TRBJ2-7): EAGVAQSPRYKIIEKRQSVAFWCNPISGHATLYWYQQILGQGPKLLIQFQNNGVVDDSQLPKDRFSAERLKGVDSTLKIQPAKLEDSAVYLCASSLVKGQGQEWYEQYFGPGTRLTVT.

This clonotype occurred a few times. The V and J genes are TRBV7-9 and TRBJ2-7; the D is unclear. The CDR3 has 13 amino acids. The germline CDR1 and CDR2 sequences are SEHNR and FQNEAQ (reference sequence). The ends were cut back, 2 bases at V and 0 bases at J, with 5 bases in the middle. Here the CDR3 reads CASSLYSSYEQYF. The CDR3 DNA reads as TGTGCCAGCAGCTTATACAGCTCCTACGAGCAGTACTTC.

A few counts support this clonotype. The CDR3 nucleotides are TGCGCCAGCAGCATAAGGGGTGGTTTAGATGAAAAACTGTTTTTT. The encoded protein is CASSIRGGLDEKLFF. The genes are TRBV4-1 and TRBJ1-4; D possibly corresponds to TRBD1 (5 bases). There are 15 residues in the CDR3. Trimming cost V 5 bases and J 6 bases, with 16 bases left between them. The germline V gene has CDR1 MGHRA and CDR2 YSYEKL.

This clonotype was found a few times. This chain joins TRBV7-9 and TRBJ2-7; 9 bases agree with TRBD2. From germline, CDR1 is SEHNR and CDR2 FQNEAQ (reference sequence). This CDR3 is 13 amino acids long. Germline trimming cut 5 bases from V and 7 bases from J; bases unmatched to any gene: 6. CDR3 sequence reads: CASSGGLAGEQYF. CDR3 DNA sequence: TGTGCCAGCAGCGGGGGACTAGCTGGGGAGCAGTACTTC.

This clonotype occurred a few times. The chain is built from TRBV5-1 and TRBJ2-2; 8 bases match TRBD1. Germline CDR1 and CDR2: SGHRS and YFSETQ. Trimming removed 0 bases from V and 0 bases from J; junction bases left unmatched: 7. The CDR3 sequence is 18 residues long. The CDR3 reads CASSLEDRARANTGELFF. The CDR3 region has the DNA TGCGCCAGCAGCTTGGAGGACAGGGCGAGGGCGAACACCGGGGAGCTGTTTTTT.

This chain links TRBV4-3 with TRBJ1-5; D is ambiguous. The CDR3 totals 17 residues. Trimming shortened V by 0 bases and J by 0 bases, and 12 bases separated the two germline ends. Germline CDR1 reads LGHNA; CDR2 reads YSLEER. The CDR3 nucleotides read TGCGCCAGCAGCCAAGATATAATGGGGAATAGCAATCAGCCCCAGCATTTT. Its translation is CASSQDIMGNSNQPQHF.

This clonotype was recorded once. The chain has TRBV28 and TRBJ1-1; 7 bases fit TRBD1. With 4 bases clipped from V and 7 bases from J, the junction kept 12 bases outside the gene matches. The CDR3 length is 15 residues. Looked up from germline, CDR1 is MDHEN and CDR2 is SYDVKM. This CDR3 is CASSSHRDRVLEAFF. The CDR3, as DNA: TGTGCCAGCAGTTCTCATCGAGACAGGGTCCTTGAAGCTTTCTTT.

The V and J genes are TRBV7-9 and TRBJ2-5; 8 nucleotides line up with TRBD2. This CDR3 is built from 13 residues. CDR1 is SEHNR, CDR2 FQNEAQ, per germline (reference sequence). The J segment lost 4 bases and the V segment lost 9 bases, leaving 7 bases of the junction unmatched. For the CDR3, the DNA is TGTGCCAGTCGCGGGGGGCCCCCAGAGACCCAGTACTTC. Its protein is CASRGGPPETQYF.

This clonotype was observed a handful of times. CDR3 sequence reads: CASSQVGQLNTEAFF. DNA of the CDR3: TGTGCCAGCAGCCAAGTAGGACAGTTGAACACTGAAGCTTTCTTT. This rearrangement joins TRBV14 to TRBJ1-1; TRBD1 is a possible D gene (6 bases). Trimming removed 1 base from V and 0 bases from J, with 9 bases in between. CDR1 and CDR2 (germline): SGHDN, FVKESK. There are 15 residues in the CDR3.

The CDR3: CASSLNRGDEQFF. The DNA of the CDR3 is TGTGCCAGCAGTTTAAACAGGGGGGATGAGCAGTTCTTC. The chain links TRBV27 to TRBJ2-1; 8 bases are shared with TRBD1. The CDR3 is 13 residues long. Germline CDR1 and CDR2: MNHEY and SMNVEV (reference sequence). Germline trimming cut 2 bases from V and 8 bases from J; bases unmatched to any gene: 2.

This clonotype was seen repeatedly, ten times or more. V gene TRBV12-3 or TRBV12-4 combines with J gene TRBJ2-1; D not certain. This CDR3 comprises 14 residues. V was cut by 3 bases and J by 7 bases, with 13 bases left in between. The CDR3 DNA reads TGTGCCAGCAGTTTGTCGGCGGTGGGTAATGAGCAGTTCTTC. Translating gives CASSLSAVGNEQFF.

This clonotype was detected only a few times. The chain recombines TRBV15 with TRBJ1-2; D gene ambiguous. CDR1 and CDR2 from the germline V gene are LNHNV and YYDKDF (reference sequence). This CDR3 spans 15 amino acids. V was cut by 1 base and J by 5 bases, with 14 bases left in between. CDR3: CATSRGSEIQYGYTF. CDR3 nucleotides: TGTGCCACCAGCAGAGGCTCGGAAATTCAGTATGGCTACACCTTC. Using reference TRBV15 and TRBJ1-2 for the parts outside the CDR3, the full variable domain is DAMVIQNPRYQVTQFGKPVTLSCSQTLNHNVMYWYQQKSSQAPKLLFHYYDKDFNNEADTPDNFQSRRPNTSFCFLDIRSPGLGDTAMYLCATSRGSEIQYGYTFGSGTRLTVV.

This clonotype was detected ten times or more. J is TRBJ2-3 and V is TRBV2; 8 bases match TRBD2. V was pared by 7 bases and J by 2 bases, with 11 bases of the junction left unmatched. CDR1 and CDR2 (germline): SNHLY, FYNNEI. The CDR3 covers 16 residues. The CDR3 DNA sequence: TGTGCCAGCACTCCCTTCGGGGGGGATTACACAGATACGCAGTATTTT. Translating gives CASTPFGGDYTDTQYF.

This clonotype has just a few counts. The chain combines TRBV7-9 with TRBJ2-3; tentatively, D is TRBD1 (6 bases). The CDR3 consists of 17 residues. Germline V gene lookup returns CDR1 SEHNR and CDR2 FQNEAQ (reference sequence). Trimming removed 5 bases from V and 0 bases from J, with 18 bases in between. CDR3 loop: CASSPDRSTTSTDTQYF. In DNA, the CDR3 is TGTGCCAGCAGCCCGGACAGATCAACCACTAGCACAGATACGCAGTATTTT.

This clonotype was found a few times. This sequence joins TRBV29-1 and TRBJ2-7; D gene unclear. V was clipped by 4 bases and J by 0 bases, with 7 bases between them. The CDR3 totals 12 residues. Germline-derived CDR1 and CDR2 are SQVTM and ANQGSEA. The chain's CDR3 is CSVGTHSYEQYF. CDR3 sequence (DNA): TGCAGCGTTGGCACCCACTCCTACGAGCAGTACTTC.

In DNA, the CDR3 is TGTGCCAGCAGCCCACGTCAGGGGCGCTACTCCTACAATGAGCAGTTCTTC. This sequence encodes CASSPRQGRYSYNEQFF. The chain joins TRBV7-9 to TRBJ2-1; tentatively, D is TRBD1 (6 bases). The CDR3 totals 17 residues. V was clipped by 5 bases and J by 0 bases, with 17 bases between them. The germline CDR1 and CDR2 sequences are SEHNR and FQNEAQ (reference sequence).

At least ten counts were recorded for this clonotype. The V and J genes are TRBV10-3 and TRBJ1-1, with a tentative D call TRBD1 (5 bases). This CDR3 is built from 15 residues. With 2 bases removed from V and 3 bases from J, the gap between germline ends came to 13 bases. The germline gives CDR1 ENHRY, CDR2 SYGVKD. This CDR3 reads CAISEGRGFDTEAFF. DNA of the CDR3: TGTGCCATCAGTGAGGGCCGGGGGTTTGACACTGAAGCTTTCTTT.

The chain carries TRBV7-6 and TRBJ2-2; TRBD1 might be the D (5 bases). V was trimmed by 4 bases and J by 1 base, leaving 22 bases between them. Looked up from germline, CDR1 is SGHVS and CDR2 is FNYEAQ. The CDR3 covers 19 residues. This chain's CDR3 is CASSSYPERGAENTGELFF. CDR3 bases: TGTGCCAGCAGCTCCTACCCGGAGCGTGGGGCTGAGAACACCGGGGAGCTGTTTTTT.

The chain carries TRBV7-2 and TRBJ1-6; D not certain. The CDR3 covers 15 residues. Germline V gene sequence: CDR1 SGHTA, CDR2 FQGNSA. The V end lost 0 bases, the J end lost 7 bases, and 10 bases lay between the germline ends. The CDR3 DNA is TGTGCCAGCAGCTTAGCAACCGTGGGGAATTCACCCCTCCACTTT. Encoded protein: CASSLATVGNSPLHF.

This clonotype has ten or more counts. The CDR3 DNA sequence: TGTGCCAGCAGCCCGAGGTGGAATGAGCAGTTCTTC. It is translated as CASSPRWNEQFF. The V and J genes are TRBV7-2 and TRBJ2-1; D unresolved. Trimming removed 5 bases from V and 7 bases from J, with 9 bases in between. The V gene's germline CDR1 is SGHTA and CDR2 FQGNSA. The CDR3 is made up of 12 amino acids.

The chain employs TRBV5-6 and TRBJ2-3; D gene uncertain. V lost 0 bases and J 2 bases, leaving 7 bases between the germline ends. CDR3 length: 14 residues. Germline CDR1 reads SGHDT; CDR2 reads YYEEEE. CDR3: CASSLGPATDTQYF. The DNA for the CDR3 is TGTGCCAGCAGCTTGGGACCCGCCACAGATACGCAGTATTTT.

The J gene is TRBJ2-7, the V gene TRBV20-1, with TRBD1 identical over 9 bases. Germline CDR1 reads DFQATT; CDR2 reads SNEGSKA (reference sequence). V lost 3 bases to trimming and J lost 1 base; unmatched junction nucleotides: 7. The CDR3 runs to 15 residues. CDR3 sequence reads: CSARTPTGGSYEQYF. The CDR3 DNA is TGCAGTGCTAGGACACCGACAGGGGGTTCCTACGAGCAGTACTTC.